Shown below are 10 T cell receptor beta chains from a single sample sequenced in a study of T cell repertoires in cytomegalovirus infection. TCRdb passed the reads through MiXCR, listing each CDR3 protein once. The sample carries some 590,000 distinct CDR3 sequences, around 40% recorded once. These receptors have no identified antigens. Material: cultured PBMCs, obtained from culture after CMV antigen stimulation. These receptors were taken from a human donor in good health (CMV status not recorded). Some clones in this sample may be carry-over from other donors' samples.

This clonotype has more than one count but fewer than ten. The V gene is TRBV7-8, the J gene TRBJ2-2; TRBD2 matches 9 bases. V was clipped by 5 bases and J by 2 bases; unmatched bases: 9. The CDR3 covers 17 residues. Germline CDR1 reads SGHVS; CDR2 reads FQNEAQ. The CDR3 is CASSQPSAGGNTGELFF. CDR3 DNA: TGTGCCAGCAGCCAGCCGTCAGCGGGAGGTAACACCGGGGAGCTGTTTTTT.

The rearrangement links TRBV20-1 to TRBJ2-7, with D unresolved. Between the trimmed V and J ends, which lost 1 base and 7 bases, there was a span of 14 bases. This CDR3 contains 13 residues. Germline V gives CDR1 DFQATT, CDR2 SNEGSKA (reference sequence). This chain's CDR3 is CSARVKGRSEQYF. DNA for the CDR3: TGCAGTGCTAGAGTTAAGGGCAGGTCGGAGCAGTACTTC.

The chain joins TRBV5-1 to TRBJ2-7; TRBD2 matches at 9 bases. Unmatched junction bases numbered 10, after V lost 3 bases and J lost 6 bases. The germline CDR1 and CDR2 sequences are SGHRS and YFSETQ. This CDR3 is 15 amino acids long. The CDR3 protein is CASSSTSGYPSEQYF. As DNA, the CDR3 is TGCGCCAGCAGCTCGACTAGCGGATATCCCTCCGAGCAGTACTTC.

In its sample, this clonotype was seen a few times. The chain carries TRBV20-1 and TRBJ2-1, with 13 bases matching TRBD2. This CDR3 comprises 15 residues. V gave up 3 bases and J gave up 5 bases; unmatched junction bases: 4. Per germline, CDR1 DFQATT and CDR2 SNEGSKA (reference sequence). In DNA, the CDR3 is TGCAGTGCTAGTCTCACTAGCGGGAGGGACAATGAGCAGTTCTTC. This encodes CSASLTSGRDNEQFF.

The CDR3 is CASSYFSLAGASYNEQFF. The CDR3 DNA reads TGTGCCAGCAGTTATTTCTCCCTAGCGGGCGCCTCCTACAATGAGCAGTTCTTC. The V call is TRBV6-1, the J call TRBJ2-1, with 8 bases fitting TRBD2. CDR1 is MNHNS and CDR2 is SASEGT in the germline V gene. This CDR3 has 18 amino acids. V shed 5 bases, J shed 0 bases, and the junction held 12 bases outside the gene matches.

The CDR3 DNA reads as TGTGCCAGCAGCTTTTCCTCCTTCTACGAGCAGTACTTC. The encoded protein is CASSFSSFYEQYF. This chain uses TRBV7-9 with TRBJ2-7; no clear D gene. This CDR3 is 13 amino acids long. Germline CDR1 is SEHNR and CDR2 is FQNEAQ (reference sequence). V lost 3 bases and J 3 bases, leaving 9 bases between the germline ends.

This chain uses TRBV2 with TRBJ1-4, with unresolved D. Trimming pared 0 bases from V and 10 bases from J, leaving 15 bases between. In germline, CDR1 is SNHLY, CDR2 FYNNEI. The CDR3 has 15 residues. As DNA, the CDR3 is TGTGCCAGCAGTGAAGCGCTTGGGATGGAGGGAAAACTGTTTTTT. Protein sequence: CASSEALGMEGKLFF.

The J gene is TRBJ1-2, the V gene TRBV6-2 or TRBV6-3; 12 nucleotides line up with TRBD1. Trimming cost V 6 bases and J 3 bases; bases outside gene matches: 11. The CDR3 extends over 17 amino acids. Germline V lookup: CDR1 MNHEY, CDR2 SVGEGT. The CDR3 region has the DNA TGTGCCAGCAGAATGGGACAGGGGGCGAGTTATGACTATGGCTACACCTTC. Protein: CASRMGQGASYDYGYTF.

The chain links TRBV7-6 to TRBJ1-4; D not certain. Per germline, CDR1 SGHVS and CDR2 FNYEAQ. Trimming took 2 bases from V and 3 from J, leaving 13 bases between them. The CDR3 runs 16 residues. The CDR3 loop is CASSLRERMSNEKLFF. Here the CDR3 DNA reads TGTGCCAGCAGCTTAAGGGAGAGGATGTCTAATGAAAAACTGTTTTTT.

The chain couples TRBV14 to TRBJ2-7, with D unclear. The CDR3 has 16 residues. Germline V gene sequence: CDR1 SGHDN, CDR2 FVKESK. V was cut by 2 bases and J by 0 bases, with 14 bases left in between. The CDR3 DNA is TGTGCCAGCAGCCAAAGTGGCGCCCTTATCTCCTACGAGCAGTACTTC. Its protein is CASSQSGALISYEQYF.